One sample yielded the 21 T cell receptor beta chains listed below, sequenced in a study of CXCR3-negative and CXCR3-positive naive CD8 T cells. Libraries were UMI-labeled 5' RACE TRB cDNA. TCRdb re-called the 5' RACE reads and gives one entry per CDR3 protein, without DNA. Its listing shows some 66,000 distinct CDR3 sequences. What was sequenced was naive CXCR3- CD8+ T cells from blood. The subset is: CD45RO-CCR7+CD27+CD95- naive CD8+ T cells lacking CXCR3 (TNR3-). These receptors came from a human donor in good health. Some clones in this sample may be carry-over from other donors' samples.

The chain's CDR3 is CASSEVSADSYEQYF. The V and J genes are TRBV25-1 and TRBJ2-7. The CDR3 totals 15 residues. From germline, CDR1 is MGHDK and CDR2 SYGVNS.

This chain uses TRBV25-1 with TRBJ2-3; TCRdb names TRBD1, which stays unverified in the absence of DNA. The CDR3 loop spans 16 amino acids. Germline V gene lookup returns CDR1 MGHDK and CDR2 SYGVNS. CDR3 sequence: CASSPGWGGSTDTQYF.

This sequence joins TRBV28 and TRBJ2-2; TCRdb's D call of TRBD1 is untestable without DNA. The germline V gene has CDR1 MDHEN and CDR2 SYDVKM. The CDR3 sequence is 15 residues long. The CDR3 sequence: CASSFGTGDPGELFF.

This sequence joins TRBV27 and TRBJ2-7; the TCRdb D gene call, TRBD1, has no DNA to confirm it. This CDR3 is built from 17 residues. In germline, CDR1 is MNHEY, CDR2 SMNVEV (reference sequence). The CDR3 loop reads CASSLMAGGGYAYEQYF.

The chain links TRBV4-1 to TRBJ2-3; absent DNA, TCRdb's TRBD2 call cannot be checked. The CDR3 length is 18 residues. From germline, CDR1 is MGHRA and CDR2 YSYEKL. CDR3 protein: CASSQLAQTLGNTDTQYF.

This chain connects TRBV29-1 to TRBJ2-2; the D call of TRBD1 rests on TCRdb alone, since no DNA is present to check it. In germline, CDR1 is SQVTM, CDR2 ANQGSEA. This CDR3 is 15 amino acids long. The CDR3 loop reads CSVPAPAISTGELFF.

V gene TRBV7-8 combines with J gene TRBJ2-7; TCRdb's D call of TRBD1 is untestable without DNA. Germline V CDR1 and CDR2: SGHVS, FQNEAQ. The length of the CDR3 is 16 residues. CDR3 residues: CASSPPIGGASYEQYF.

This CDR3 is CASSITTSGILVEQFF. The chain uses TRBV4-1 and TRBJ2-1; the TRBD2 assignment by TCRdb is unverifiable without DNA. The germline V gene encodes CDR1 MGHRA and CDR2 YSYEKL. The CDR3 consists of 16 residues.

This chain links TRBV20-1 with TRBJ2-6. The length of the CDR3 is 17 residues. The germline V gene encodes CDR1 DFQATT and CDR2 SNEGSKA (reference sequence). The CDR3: CSARGLPSFGGANVLTF.

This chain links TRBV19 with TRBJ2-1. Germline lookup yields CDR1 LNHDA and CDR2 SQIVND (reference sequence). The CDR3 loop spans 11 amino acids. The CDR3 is CASSFNNEQFF.

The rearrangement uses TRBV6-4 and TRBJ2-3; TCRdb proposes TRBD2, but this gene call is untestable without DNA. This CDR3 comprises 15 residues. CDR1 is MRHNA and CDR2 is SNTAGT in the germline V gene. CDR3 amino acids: CASSASGGATDTQYF.

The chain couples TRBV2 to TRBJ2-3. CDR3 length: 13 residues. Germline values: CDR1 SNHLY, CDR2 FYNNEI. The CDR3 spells CATLSLLTDTQYF.

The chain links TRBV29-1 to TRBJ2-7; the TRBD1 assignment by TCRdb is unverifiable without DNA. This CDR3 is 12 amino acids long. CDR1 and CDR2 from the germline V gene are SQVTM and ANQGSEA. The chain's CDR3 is CSVPGPQGEQYF.

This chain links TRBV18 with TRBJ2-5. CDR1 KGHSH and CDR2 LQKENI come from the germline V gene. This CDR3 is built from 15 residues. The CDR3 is CASSRYRGDQETQYF.

CDR3 loop: CASSLLAGGYYNEQFF. The V and J genes are TRBV28 and TRBJ2-1; TCRdb calls TRBD2, which cannot be checked without DNA. The CDR3 is 16 amino acids. The germline V gene has CDR1 MDHEN and CDR2 SYDVKM.

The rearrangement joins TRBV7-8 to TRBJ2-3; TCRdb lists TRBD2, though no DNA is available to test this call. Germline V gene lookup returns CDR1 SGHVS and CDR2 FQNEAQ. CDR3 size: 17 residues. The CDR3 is CASSLVQRGSYTDTQYF.

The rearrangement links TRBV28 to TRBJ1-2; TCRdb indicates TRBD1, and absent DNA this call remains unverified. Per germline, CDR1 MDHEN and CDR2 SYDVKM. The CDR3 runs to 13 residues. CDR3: CASSLTGGLGYTF.

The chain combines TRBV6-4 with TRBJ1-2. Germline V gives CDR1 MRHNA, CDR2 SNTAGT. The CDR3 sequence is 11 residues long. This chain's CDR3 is CANLGRGGYTF.

Here the CDR3 reads CASSQLGASNPIEQYF. The chain uses TRBV14 and TRBJ2-7; as DNA is missing, the TRBD2 call by TCRdb cannot be tested. Germline V gene lookup returns CDR1 SGHDN and CDR2 FVKESK. The CDR3 has 16 residues.

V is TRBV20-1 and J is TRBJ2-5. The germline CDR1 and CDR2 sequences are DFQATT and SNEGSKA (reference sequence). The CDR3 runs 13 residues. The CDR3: CSAQTEVVETQYF.

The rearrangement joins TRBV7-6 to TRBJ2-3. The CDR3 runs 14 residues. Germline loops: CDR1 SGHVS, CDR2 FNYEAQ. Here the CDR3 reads CASSPPDRTDTQYF.